Listed below are T cell receptor beta chains from one sample, sequenced in a study of shared clonotypes between healthy human individuals. Method: immunoSEQ multiplex PCR; TCRdb's copy keeps in-frame clones and lacks some. The profile shows about a million clones, around 77% of them singletons. Sequencing input: memory CD4+ T cells from PBMCs. The source of these receptors is a man younger than 30 in good health. Some clones in this sample may be carry-over from other donors' samples. Each CDR3 is given with its conserved first and last residue. The order of the fields is V gene, D gene, J gene, CDR3 protein. D genes are given only for firm matches.

v_gene: TRBV4-3; d_gene: NA; j_gene: TRBJ1-3; CDR3aa: CASAKTDGGNTIYF
v_gene: TRBV6-6; d_gene: TRBD1; j_gene: TRBJ2-7; CDR3aa: CASRLLQGAYEQYF
v_gene: TRBV10-2; d_gene: TRBD2; j_gene: TRBJ2-5; CDR3aa: CATAFSGRKTQYF
v_gene: TRBV2; d_gene: TRBD2; j_gene: TRBJ2-7; CDR3aa: CASSWTSGPPGEQYF
v_gene: TRBV27; d_gene: NA; j_gene: TRBJ2-7; CDR3aa: CASSSRPGISGEQYF
v_gene: TRBV4-1; d_gene: NA; j_gene: TRBJ2-7; CDR3aa: CASSQDPRTQRGEQYF
v_gene: TRBV6-1; d_gene: NA; j_gene: TRBJ2-7; CDR3aa: CASSRSRWWAYEQYF
v_gene: TRBV29-1; d_gene: NA; j_gene: TRBJ2-7; CDR3aa: CSVGTGDSYEQYF
v_gene: TRBV7-7; d_gene: TRBD2; j_gene: TRBJ2-1; CDR3aa: CASSLAPGLANYNEQFF
v_gene: TRBV18; d_gene: NA; j_gene: TRBJ2-1; CDR3aa: CASSPGVVVYEQFF
v_gene: TRBV28; d_gene: TRBD1; j_gene: TRBJ1-2; CDR3aa: CASSSFGQGYYGYTF
v_gene: TRBV7-9; d_gene: TRBD1; j_gene: TRBJ1-2; CDR3aa: CASSLAWPSQGAEDGYTF
v_gene: TRBV9; d_gene: TRBD2; j_gene: TRBJ2-2; CDR3aa: CASSVVAGAPTGELFF
v_gene: TRBV11-2; d_gene: NA; j_gene: TRBJ1-2; CDR3aa: CASSLVADYGYTF